These 32 T cell receptor beta chains originate from one sample sequenced in a study of identical twins. TCRdb re-derived calls from the 5' RACE reads in MiXCR, one entry per CDR3 protein. The table lists 450,000 or so distinct CDR3 sequences, approximately 15% of them singletons. In addition, the sample was reused for a study of yellow fever vaccine responses in identical twins.

The sample consisted of CD4+ T cells sorted from blood. The origin of the receptors is a young woman in good health.

This clonotype came up a few times. The rearrangement links TRBV7-8 to TRBJ1-2, with 10 bases fitting TRBD1. CDR3 length: 14 residues. Germline CDR1 reads SGHVS; CDR2 reads FQNEAQ. The ends lost 4 bases at V and 5 bases at J; junction bases unmatched: 4. CDR3 nucleotide sequence: TGTGCCAGCAGCTGGGGACAGGGGATTTATGGCTACACCTTC. Translating it yields CASSWGQGIYGYTF.

This clonotype was counted only a few times. This rearrangement joins TRBV5-1 to TRBJ2-5; 7 bases line up with TRBD2. The CDR3 length is 16 residues. The V gene end was trimmed by 2 bases and the J gene end by 5 bases; junction bases not matched to a gene: 12. In germline, CDR1 is SGHRS, CDR2 YFSETQ. This CDR3 is CASSLGVAGAGETQYF. CDR3 DNA: TGCGCCAGCAGCTTAGGTGTCGCGGGAGCAGGCGAGACCCAGTACTTC.

The DNA for the CDR3 is TGTGCCAGCACCGGACCCCTGGGCTACGAGCAGTACTTC. Protein: CASTGPLGYEQYF. The chain carries TRBV7-9 and TRBJ2-7; D not certain. CDR3 length: 13 amino acids. Trimming took 7 bases from V and 3 from J, leaving 13 bases between them. CDR1 and CDR2 (germline): SEHNR, FQNEAQ (reference sequence).

The chain employs TRBV6-4 and TRBJ2-5; TRBD2 matches at 13 bases. Trimming took 6 bases from V and 2 from J; bases not matched to a gene: 15. The CDR3 is made up of 19 amino acids. CDR1 MRHNA and CDR2 SNTAGT come from the germline V gene. The CDR3 reads CASRTGNLGLAGTQETQYF. In nucleotides, the CDR3 is TGTGCCAGCAGGACCGGTAATCTGGGACTAGCGGGAACACAAGAGACCCAGTACTTC.

This clonotype was seen a handful of times. The chain uses TRBV6-1 and TRBJ2-3, with 9 bases fitting TRBD1. The CDR3 totals 15 residues. Germline V gene data show CDR1 as MNHNS and CDR2 as SASEGT. The V gene end was trimmed by 6 bases and the J gene end by 7 bases; junction bases not matched to a gene: 11. CDR3 protein: CASRRPGQGTNTQYF. CDR3 coding DNA: TGTGCCAGCAGAAGGCCGGGACAGGGTACAAATACGCAGTATTTT.

This clonotype appeared a few times. The chain employs TRBV20-1 and TRBJ1-1; unclear D gene. CDR3 length: 16 residues. V was cut by 0 bases and J by 1 base, with 15 bases left in between. Germline CDR1 DFQATT, CDR2 SNEGSKA (reference sequence). CDR3 sequence reads: CSARDALRAENTEAFF. The CDR3 DNA sequence: TGCAGTGCTAGAGACGCGCTGCGGGCGGAGAACACTGAAGCTTTCTTT.

There are a few counts of this clonotype. The DNA of the CDR3 is TGTGCCATCCGAGGGGACAATGAGCAGTTCTTC. This translates into CAIRGDNEQFF. The rearrangement links TRBV10-3 to TRBJ2-1, with D perhaps TRBD1 or TRBD2 (5 bases each). The V end lost 8 bases, the J end lost 5 bases, and 7 bases lay between the germline ends. This CDR3 is built from 11 residues. Per germline, CDR1 ENHRY and CDR2 SYGVKD.

This clonotype was observed a handful of times. This chain uses TRBV5-1 with TRBJ2-1, with 11 bases that match TRBD2. The junction had 9 bases not matched to a gene; V was cut back by 6 bases and J by 4 bases. This CDR3 has 16 amino acids. CDR1 and CDR2 (germline): SGHRS, YFSETQ. This chain's CDR3 is CASTAGLAEGYNEQFF. CDR3 in DNA: TGCGCCAGCACCGCGGGACTAGCGGAGGGATACAATGAGCAGTTCTTC.

This clonotype was recorded a few times. For the CDR3, the DNA is TGTGCCAGCAGCTCCCCCGTCCTCTACGAGCAGTACTTC. As protein: CASSSPVLYEQYF. This chain connects TRBV7-8 to TRBJ2-7; D is unclear. CDR3 length: 13 residues. CDR1 is SGHVS, CDR2 FQNEAQ, per germline. V lost 4 bases to trimming and J lost 3 bases, with 10 bases between them.

Regarding this clonotype: A read error may account for a junction end that differs from germline. The chain carries TRBV4-2 and TRBJ2-3, with 7 bases aligning to TRBD1. Germline V gives CDR1 LGHNA, CDR2 YNFKEQ. This CDR3 is 14 amino acids long. The DNA for the CDR3 is TGTGCCAGCAGCCAAGAGAGTGGGACAGATTCGCAGTATTTT. It is translated as CASSQESGTDSQYF.

V is TRBV5-1 and J is TRBJ2-7; 7 nucleotides line up with TRBD2. V dropped 0 bases and J dropped 5; count of bases not matched to a gene: 5. The CDR3 runs 14 residues. CDR1 and CDR2 from the germline V gene are SGHRS and YFSETQ. CDR3 nucleotides: TGCGCCAGCAGCTTGGTGGGAGGGGAGAACGAGCAGTACTTC. Translation gives CASSLVGGENEQYF.

This clonotype was observed a few times. J is TRBJ2-2 and V is TRBV7-3, with TRBD1 identical over 8 bases. J gave up 6 bases and V 5 bases, and 8 bases lay outside the gene matches. The CDR3 is made up of 15 amino acids. The V gene's germline CDR1 is SGHTA and CDR2 FQGTGA. The CDR3 coding sequence is TGTGCCAGCAGCGTACCGACAGGGGCGGCCGGGGAGCTGTTTTTT. Translated, it gives CASSVPTGAAGELFF.

The rearrangement joins TRBV28 to TRBJ1-1, with D possibly TRBD1 on 6 matching bases. V lost 5 bases and J 1 base, leaving 14 bases between the germline ends. The CDR3 contains 15 residues. Germline V gene lookup returns CDR1 MDHEN and CDR2 SYDVKM. CDR3 protein: CASSQAGTKNTEAFF. CDR3 sequence (DNA): TGTGCCAGCAGTCAAGCCGGGACAAAGAACACTGAAGCTTTCTTT.

The CDR3 sequence is CASSQDRTSGMQYNEQFF. Here the CDR3 DNA reads TGTGCCAGCAGCCAAGATAGGACTAGCGGGATGCAGTACAATGAGCAGTTCTTC. This chain joins TRBV14 and TRBJ2-1; 12 bases align to TRBD2. Trimming cost V 0 bases and J 4 bases; bases outside gene matches: 7. The germline gives CDR1 SGHDN, CDR2 FVKESK. The CDR3 has 18 amino acids.

This clonotype was seen many times. This chain links TRBV15 with TRBJ2-1, with 11 bases that match TRBD2. J gave up 4 bases and V 2 bases, and 4 bases lay outside the gene matches. Germline assignment: CDR1 LNHNV and CDR2 YYDKDF (reference sequence). This CDR3 has 16 residues. CDR3 coding DNA: TGTGCCACCAGCAGACGGACTAGCGGGCTATACAATGAGCAGTTCTTC. Amino acids: CATSRRTSGLYNEQFF.

This chain joins TRBV7-9 and TRBJ2-7, with D possibly being TRBD1 (5 bases). Trimming removed 6 bases at V and 2 bases at J, with 14 bases between. Germline CDR1 reads SEHNR; CDR2 reads FQNEAQ (reference sequence). CDR3 size: 14 residues. The CDR3 bases are TGTGCCAGCAGTATTACAGGCTTCCCCTACGAGCAGTACTTC. As protein: CASSITGFPYEQYF.

J is TRBJ2-7 and V is TRBV20-1, with 8 bases fitting TRBD2. V dropped 1 base and J dropped 0; count of bases not matched to a gene: 8. The germline gives CDR1 DFQATT, CDR2 SNEGSKA (reference sequence). This CDR3 comprises 16 residues. The CDR3 sequence: CSARVLASGSSYEQYF. The CDR3 DNA follows: TGCAGTGCTAGAGTCTTGGCTAGCGGGTCCTCCTACGAGCAGTACTTC.

A few counts support this clonotype. The rearrangement joins TRBV5-1 to TRBJ2-5; TRBD1 matches at 9 bases. Per germline, CDR1 SGHRS and CDR2 YFSETQ. This CDR3 spans 16 amino acids. Trimming removed 5 bases from V and 4 bases from J; junction bases left unmatched: 12. The CDR3 here is CASRERTGEYRETQYF. The CDR3, as DNA: TGCGCCAGCAGGGAGAGGACAGGGGAATATCGAGAGACCCAGTACTTC.

The chain employs TRBV20-1 and TRBJ2-7; D may be TRBD2 (6 bases). CDR1 is DFQATT, CDR2 SNEGSKA, per germline (reference sequence). Trimming left V 1 base short and J 1 base short, with 11 bases between. This CDR3 is 14 amino acids long. The CDR3 is CSARVPGVSYEQYF. In nucleotides, the CDR3 is TGCAGTGCTAGAGTCCCGGGGGTGTCCTACGAGCAGTACTTC.

Only a few counts were recorded for this clonotype. The chain is built from TRBV20-1 and TRBJ2-3; D gene unclear. CDR1 and CDR2 (germline): DFQATT, SNEGSKA (reference sequence). V dropped 4 bases and J dropped 0 bases, with 8 bases sitting between them. This CDR3 has 13 amino acids. In DNA, the CDR3 is TGCAGTGCTATCCGCGTTAGCACAGATACGCAGTATTTT. It yields the protein CSAIRVSTDTQYF.

The chain joins TRBV18 to TRBJ2-1; 7 bases line up with TRBD1. The CDR3 spans 13 residues. V dropped 3 bases and J dropped 8; count of bases not matched to a gene: 4. The germline V gene encodes CDR1 KGHSH and CDR2 LQKENI. CDR3 protein: CASSPQGVDEQFF. The CDR3 nucleotides read TGTGCCAGCTCACCCCAGGGGGTCGATGAGCAGTTCTTC.

This clonotype showed up just a few times. This chain joins TRBV7-2 and TRBJ2-7; 8 nucleotides line up with TRBD2. Trimming removed 5 bases from V and 1 base from J; junction bases left unmatched: 13. The CDR3 is 17 amino acids. Germline V gives CDR1 SGHTA, CDR2 FQGNSA. DNA for the CDR3: TGTGCCAGCAGCATCCGGGGGGGCAGGGCGGGTTCCTACGAGCAGTACTTC. Amino acids: CASSIRGGRAGSYEQYF.

The genes are TRBV24-1 and TRBJ2-5; D tentatively fits TRBD1 or TRBD2 (5 bases each). The CDR3 spans 14 residues. Germline V gene lookup returns CDR1 KGHDR and CDR2 SFDVKD. Trimming pared 3 bases from V and 8 bases from J, leaving 15 bases between. CDR3 nucleotides: TGTGCCACCAGTGATCTCCGGGACGGAGCCACCCAGTACTTC. Protein sequence: CATSDLRDGATQYF.

CDR3 amino acids: CSQREGTDTQYF. In nucleotides, the CDR3 is TGCAGCCAGCGGGAGGGGACAGATACGCAGTATTTT. The gene calls are TRBV29-1 and TRBJ2-3; TRBD2 aligns across 10 bases. V trimming: 8 bases; J trimming: 3 bases; junction bases outside the gene matches: 2. Germline V gene data show CDR1 as SQVTM and CDR2 as ANQGSEA. This CDR3 region has 12 residues.

The chain couples TRBV20-1 to TRBJ2-1, with D uncertain. The CDR3 loop spans 11 amino acids. With 6 bases removed from V and 9 bases from J, the gap between germline ends came to 12 bases. Germline V lookup: CDR1 DFQATT, CDR2 SNEGSKA (reference sequence). CDR3 DNA sequence: TGCAGTGCGGAAAGACGGGTTGAGCAGTTCTTC. This sequence encodes CSAERRVEQFF.

V is TRBV12-3 or TRBV12-4 and J is TRBJ2-3, with 8 bases that match TRBD2. The CDR3 loop spans 15 amino acids. The ends lost 0 bases at V and 3 bases at J; junction bases unmatched: 2. The CDR3 sequence: CASSLAGLETDTQYF. The CDR3 DNA follows: TGTGCCAGCAGTTTAGCGGGACTAGAAACAGATACGCAGTATTTT.

There are many counts of this clonotype. The chain combines TRBV7-9 with TRBJ1-6; D call uncertain. V was shortened by 0 bases and J by 10 bases, with 4 bases between the two germline ends. The CDR3 spans 12 residues. Germline CDR1 SEHNR, CDR2 FQNEAQ (reference sequence). The CDR3 DNA follows: TGTGCCAGCAGCTTAGCTGGCTCACCCCTCCACTTT. It yields the protein CASSLAGSPLHF.

Comment on this clonotype: A much more abundant neighbour one base away suggests this may be a read error. This chain uses TRBV5-1 with TRBJ2-3, with D perhaps matching TRBD1 (5 bases). Germline CDR1 is SGHRS and CDR2 is YFSETQ. V lost 0 bases and J 4 bases, leaving 9 bases between the germline ends. The CDR3 contains 14 residues. CDR3 loop: CASSLGQIADTQYF. CDR3 nucleotide sequence: TGCGCCAGCAGCTTGGGACAGATAGCAGATACGCAGTATTTT. The full variable domain, its missing parts supplied by reference TRBV5-1 and TRBJ2-3, is KAGVTQTPRYLIKTRGQQVTLSCSPISGHRSVSWYQQTPGQGLQFLFEYFSETQRNKGNFPGRFSGRQFSNSRSEMNVSTLELGDSALYLCASSLGQIADTQYFGPGTRLTVL.

The chain has TRBV10-2 and TRBJ2-7; TRBD1 aligns across 11 bases. There are 17 residues in the CDR3. Trimming removed 2 bases from V and 3 bases from J; junction bases left unmatched: 9. Germline CDR1 reads WSHSY; CDR2 reads SAAADI. Here the CDR3 reads CASSERFGQGANYEQYF. The CDR3 coding sequence is TGCGCCAGCAGTGAGCGTTTCGGACAGGGGGCAAACTACGAGCAGTACTTC.

V usage is TRBV7-2 and J usage is TRBJ2-1; 9 nucleotides line up with TRBD2. Germline V CDR1 and CDR2: SGHTA, FQGNSA. There are 15 residues in the CDR3. Losses at the gene ends were 7 bases for V and 4 bases for J; bases not matched to a gene: 8. The CDR3 nucleotides are TGTGCCAGCACCACCCGGACTAGCGCATACAATGAGCAGTTCTTC. Its protein is CASTTRTSAYNEQFF. The full variable domain, in which reference TRBV7-2 and TRBJ2-1 provide the parts outside the CDR3, is GAGVSQSPSNKVTEKGKDVELRCDPISGHTALYWYRQSLGQGLEFLIYFQGNSAPDKSGLPSDRFSAERTGGSVSTLTIQRTQQEDSAVYLCASTTRTSAYNEQFFGPGTRLTVL.

The CDR3 region has the DNA TGTGCCAGTAGAACCGGGACAAAACAAGAGACCCAGTACTTC. Its protein is CASRTGTKQETQYF. The chain recombines TRBV19 with TRBJ2-5; perhaps TRBD1 as D (6 bases). CDR1 and CDR2 (germline): LNHDA, SQIVND (reference sequence). The CDR3 has 14 residues. V was clipped by 6 bases and J by 2 bases, with 13 bases between them.

In its sample, this clonotype was seen many times. The chain employs TRBV7-2 and TRBJ2-5; D gene unclear. Germline assignment: CDR1 SGHTA and CDR2 FQGNSA. This CDR3 region has 11 residues. Trimming pared 4 bases from V and 3 bases from J, leaving 3 bases between. The chain's CDR3 is CASSSKETQYF. The CDR3 DNA reads as TGTGCCAGCAGCTCGAAAGAGACCCAGTACTTC.